The 23 T cell receptor beta chains reported below all come from one sample, sequenced in a study of blood T cell repertoires in COVID-19. Clones were read by immunoSEQ multiplex PCR, and TCRdb kept only the in-frame ones, dropping some. The top ten hold about 8.9% of the sample, which has about 320,000 clones, about 91% seen once. The sequencing input was PBMCs or T cells enriched from blood (not recorded which). The receptors were sampled from a woman between 18 and 29 years old who had recovered from COVID-19.

The chain links TRBV7-3 to TRBJ2-1, with 8 bases lining up with TRBD2. The CDR3 covers 16 residues. The V gene's germline CDR1 is SGHTA and CDR2 FQGTGA. V gave up 3 bases and J gave up 0 bases; unmatched junction bases: 4. CDR3 in DNA: TGTGCCAGCAGCTTCGAAAGCGGGGGCTCCTACAATGAGCAGTTCTTC. Translating it yields CASSFESGGSYNEQFF.

The chain employs TRBV4-3 and TRBJ2-4, with TRBD2 identical over 10 bases. Germline CDR1 is LGHNA and CDR2 is YSLEER. V lost 0 bases, J lost 12 bases, and 8 bases stayed unmatched. This CDR3 comprises 15 residues. CDR3 protein: CASSQDLLAGLPQYF. For the CDR3, the DNA is TGCGCCAGCAGCCAAGATTTACTAGCGGGGCTCCCTCAGTACTTC.

This clone was counted a few times. The chain couples TRBV4-1 to TRBJ1-2; tentative D call: TRBD1 (5 bases). The length of the CDR3 is 16 residues. Trimming cost V 1 base and J 4 bases, with 16 bases left between them. Germline V gene data show CDR1 as MGHRA and CDR2 as YSYEKL. The CDR3 loop reads CASSQGVGLLGYGYTF. CDR3 nucleotides: TGCGCCAGCAGCCAAGGCGTGGGACTGCTTGGCTATGGCTACACCTTC.

The chain uses TRBV7-3 and TRBJ1-1, with D perhaps matching TRBD1 (6 bases). Germline assignment: CDR1 SGHTA and CDR2 FQGTGA. This CDR3 has 13 residues. V lost 4 bases to trimming and J lost 4 bases, with 10 bases between them. The CDR3 is CASSSEGVTEAFF. CDR3 nucleotide sequence: TGTGCCAGCAGCTCCGAGGGGGTCACTGAAGCTTTCTTT.

The rearrangement uses TRBV27 and TRBJ2-1, with TRBD2 identical over 8 bases. V trimming: 5 bases; J trimming: 7 bases; junction bases outside the gene matches: 10. Germline V gene data show CDR1 as MNHEY and CDR2 as SMNVEV (reference sequence). The CDR3 runs 15 residues. For the CDR3, the DNA is TGTGCCAGCAGTCATACTAGCGGCCCTCAGAATGAGCAGTTCTTC. Translated, it gives CASSHTSGPQNEQFF.

This chain joins TRBV7-8 and TRBJ2-7, with TRBD2 matching over 8 bases. With 4 bases clipped from V and 4 bases from J, the junction kept 6 bases outside the gene matches. Germline V gene data show CDR1 as SGHVS and CDR2 as FQNEAQ. The CDR3 loop spans 14 amino acids. In DNA, the CDR3 is TGTGCCAGCAGCTCAAGCGGGAGTAGATACGAGCAGTACTTC. Encoded protein: CASSSSGSRYEQYF. The full variable domain, completed using reference TRBV7-8 and TRBJ2-7, is GAGVSQSPRYKVAKRGQDVALRCDPISGHVSLFWYQQALGQGPEFLTYFQNEAQLDKSGLPSDRFFAERPEGSVSTLKIQRTQQEDSAVYLCASSSSGSRYEQYFGPGTRLTVT.

The chain links TRBV5-1 to TRBJ2-1; TRBD2 aligns across 7 bases. CDR1 is SGHRS and CDR2 is YFSETQ in the germline V gene. The V gene end was trimmed by 2 bases and the J gene end by 9 bases; junction bases not matched to a gene: 8. This CDR3 region has 14 residues. The chain's CDR3 is CASSFGAGVFEQFF. The CDR3 DNA reads as TGCGCCAGCAGCTTTGGGGCGGGAGTGTTTGAGCAGTTCTTC.

V gene TRBV9 combines with J gene TRBJ2-3, with 9 bases lining up with TRBD2. CDR1 and CDR2 from the germline V gene are SGDLS and YYNGEE. This CDR3 is built from 15 residues. The V gene end was trimmed by 1 base and the J gene end by 7 bases; junction bases not matched to a gene: 7. The CDR3 protein is CASSVTASGINTQYF. The CDR3, as DNA: TGTGCCAGCAGCGTAACGGCTAGCGGGATAAATACGCAGTATTTT.

With respect to this clone: At the DNA level, this CDR3 is encoded by other sequences in the same sample as well. This chain joins TRBV12-3 or TRBV12-4 and TRBJ1-1; no clear D gene. The ends were cut back, 3 bases at V and 2 bases at J, with 7 bases in the middle. The CDR3 runs 13 residues. The CDR3 here is CASSLAANTEAFF. CDR3 nucleotide sequence: TGTGCCAGCAGTTTGGCGGCCAACACTGAAGCTTTCTTT.

In the case of this clone: The identical CDR3 is also encoded by other nucleotide sequences in the sample. The V and J genes are TRBV5-1 and TRBJ1-2, with 7 bases matching TRBD1. CDR3 length: 13 residues. After removal of 2 bases from V and 6 bases from J, the junction contained 4 bases not matched to a gene. CDR1 and CDR2 (germline): SGHRS, YFSETQ. The DNA of the CDR3 is TGCGCCAGCAGCTTAGGCCAGGGGGATGGCTACACCTTC. Translating it yields CASSLGQGDGYTF. Combining the CDR3 with reference TRBV5-1 and TRBJ1-2 gives the whole variable domain KAGVTQTPRYLIKTRGQQVTLSCSPISGHRSVSWYQQTPGQGLQFLFEYFSETQRNKGNFPGRFSGRQFSNSRSEMNVSTLELGDSALYLCASSLGQGDGYTFGSGTRLTVV.

This clone occurred a few times. V gene TRBV10-3 combines with J gene TRBJ1-6, with 9 positions matching TRBD1. This CDR3 has 15 amino acids. V was pared by 2 bases and J by 8 bases, with 4 bases of the junction left unmatched. CDR1 and CDR2 from the germline V gene are ENHRY and SYGVKD. The CDR3 bases are TGTGCCATCAGTGAGGTACAGGGGGCGGATTCACCCCTCCACTTT. Translated: CAISEVQGADSPLHF.

The chain has TRBV5-1 and TRBJ1-1, with TRBD1 as a possible D gene (5 bases). Germline V gives CDR1 SGHRS, CDR2 YFSETQ. The CDR3 length is 13 residues. V was cut by 7 bases and J by 3 bases, with 13 bases left in between. The CDR3 nucleotides read TGCGCCAGCGCAAACAAAGGGGACACTGAAGCTTTCTTT. This sequence encodes CASANKGDTEAFF.

CDR3: CASSLTGIGYTF. The CDR3 DNA is TGTGCCAGCAGCCTGACAGGGATCGGCTACACCTTC. This chain connects TRBV5-4 to TRBJ1-2, with 7 bases fitting TRBD1. There are 12 residues in the CDR3. Per the germline V gene, CDR1 is SGHNT and CDR2 is YYREEE (reference sequence). J lost 8 bases, V lost 4 bases, and 5 bases had no gene match.

With respect to this clone: This sample includes further DNA sequences coding for the same CDR3. The genes are TRBV7-6 and TRBJ1-6; unclear D gene. The V gene's germline CDR1 is SGHVS and CDR2 FNYEAQ. The ends were cut back, 1 base at V and 0 bases at J, with 10 bases in the middle. This CDR3 spans 17 amino acids. Written as DNA, the CDR3 is TGTGCCAGCAGCTTAGTCCCACAGAGCTCCTATAATTCACCCCTCCACTTT. Its translation is CASSLVPQSSYNSPLHF.

The chain uses TRBV28 and TRBJ1-2; 7 nucleotides line up with TRBD1. Germline trimming cut 2 bases from V and 6 bases from J; bases unmatched to any gene: 6. This CDR3 has 14 residues. Germline loops: CDR1 MDHEN, CDR2 SYDVKM. CDR3 protein: CASSLIDREDGYTF. As DNA, the CDR3 is TGTGCCAGCAGTTTAATTGACAGGGAGGATGGCTACACCTTC.

CDR3 amino acids: CASSLEARGTQYF. The DNA of the CDR3 is TGTGCCAGCAGCTTAGAAGCCCGGGGTACGCAGTATTTT. The rearrangement links TRBV7-3 to TRBJ2-3; tentatively, D is TRBD2 (5 bases). Between the trimmed V and J ends, which lost 2 bases and 8 bases, there was a span of 11 bases. The CDR3 totals 13 residues. The germline V gene has CDR1 SGHTA and CDR2 FQGTGA.

This clone was seen once. The chain employs TRBV27 and TRBJ1-1; D gene unclear. The CDR3 has 12 amino acids. Germline V CDR1 and CDR2: MNHEY, SMNVEV (reference sequence). V dropped 8 bases and J dropped 4 bases, with 11 bases sitting between them. This CDR3 is CASGNTGTEAFF. Here the CDR3 DNA reads TGTGCCAGCGGTAATACTGGCACTGAAGCTTTCTTT.

The J gene is TRBJ1-2, the V gene TRBV28; D gene uncertain. V was shortened by 7 bases and J by 7 bases, with 19 bases between the two germline ends. The CDR3 is made up of 14 amino acids. Per germline, CDR1 MDHEN and CDR2 SYDVKM. This CDR3 reads CASTKDGRFSGYTF. Written as DNA, the CDR3 is TGTGCCAGCACCAAGGACGGGAGGTTTAGTGGCTACACCTTC.

The rearrangement uses TRBV3-1 (or the pseudogene TRBV3-2) and TRBJ2-3, with 15 bases identical to TRBD2. CDR3 length: 17 residues. Looked up from germline, CDR1 is LGHDT and CDR2 is YNNKEL (reference sequence). Trimming took 2 bases from V and 10 from J; bases not matched to a gene: 10. CDR3 bases: TGTGCCAGCAGCCAAAAGGGACTAGCGGGAGGAGTCAGATCGCAGTATTTT. It yields the protein CASSQKGLAGGVRSQYF.

The V gene is TRBV5-1, the J gene TRBJ1-4; no clear D gene. CDR3 length: 13 residues. Trimming removed 4 bases from V and 10 bases from J, with 14 bases in between. Germline lookup yields CDR1 SGHRS and CDR2 YFSETQ. CDR3 sequence: CASSPWGGAKLFF. CDR3 bases: TGCGCCAGCAGCCCCTGGGGAGGTGCAAAACTGTTTTTT.

This clone was seen just once. The chain has TRBV12-3 or TRBV12-4 and TRBJ1-5, with D possibly matching TRBD1 (5 bases). CDR3 length equals 13 residues. The V end was cut by 3 bases, the J end by 7 bases, with 10 bases between. CDR3 bases: TGTGCCAGCAGTTTGGGCAGGGTCCAGCCCCAGCATTTT. Translating gives CASSLGRVQPQHF.

This clone has a handful of counts. This rearrangement joins TRBV3-1 (or the pseudogene TRBV3-2) to TRBJ2-2, with 12 nucleotides matching TRBD2. CDR1 and CDR2 (germline): LGHDT, YNNKEL (reference sequence). V trimming: 2 bases; J trimming: 3 bases; junction bases outside the gene matches: 16. The CDR3 extends over 21 amino acids. The CDR3 DNA is TGTGCCAGCAGCCAACTCCGACTAGCGGGAGTGGGGATTTACCACACCGGGGAGCTGTTTTTT. Residues: CASSQLRLAGVGIYHTGELFF.

The V and J genes are TRBV28 and TRBJ1-1; tentatively, D is TRBD1 (6 bases). V was pared by 6 bases and J by 3 bases, with 23 bases between. Germline-derived CDR1 and CDR2 are MDHEN and SYDVKM. This CDR3 has 17 residues. The CDR3 reads CASRRETGSLSDTEAFF. CDR3 DNA sequence: TGTGCCAGCAGGCGCGAGACAGGTTCATTGTCGGACACTGAAGCTTTCTTT.